What follows describes a single T cell receptor beta chain. Source study methods: Amplification from reference gene primers served as the basis for estimated nucleated cell counts. Sequenced by immunoSEQ multiplex PCR; TCRdb stores in-frame clones only, minus some. V and J calls and clone size follow that table, whereas D and trimming were derived from the DNA. This sample yields some 120,000 clones, of which roughly 84% are seen a single time; approximately 12% belongs to the top ten. The junction had 4 bases not matched to a gene; V was cut back by 4 bases and J by 7 bases. Germline CDR1 SGHKS, CDR2 YYEKEE (reference sequence). The CDR3 runs to 12 residues. This sample is part of a study of blood T cell repertoires in COVID-19. Turning to the study itself: Spain, Italy and the United States supplied samples that represented acute and convalescent COVID-19. Sources were T cells, B-cell-depleted T cells, or PBMCs; the material itself was cDNA or gDNA.

This chain connects TRBV5-5 to TRBJ2-7; 8 bases match TRBD1. The specimen sequenced was peripheral blood. This sequence was found in a woman aged 25-40 years who had recovered from COVID-19. CDR3 DNA: TGTGCCAGCAGCGTTACAGGGGGTGAGCAGTACTTC. Amino acid sequence: CASSVTGGEQYF.